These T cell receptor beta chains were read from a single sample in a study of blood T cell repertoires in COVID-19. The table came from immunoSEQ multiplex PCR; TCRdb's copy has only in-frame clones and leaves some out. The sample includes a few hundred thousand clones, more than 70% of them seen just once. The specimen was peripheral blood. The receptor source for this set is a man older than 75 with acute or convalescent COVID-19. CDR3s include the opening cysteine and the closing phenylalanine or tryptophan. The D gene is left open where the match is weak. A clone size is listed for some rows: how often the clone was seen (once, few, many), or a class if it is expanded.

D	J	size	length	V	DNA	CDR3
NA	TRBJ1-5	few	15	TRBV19	TGTGCCACCCATGGGGCGGGATCGGGCAATCAGCCCCAGCATTTT	CATHGAGSGNQPQHF
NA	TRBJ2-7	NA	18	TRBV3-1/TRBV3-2	TGTGCCAGCAGCCCATACTCCGGCTACAGTGACCGCTCCTACGAGCAGTACTTC	CASSPYSGYSDRSYEQYF
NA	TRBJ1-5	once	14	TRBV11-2	TGTGCCAGCAGCCCACAGGGTTTGAACCAGCCCCAGCATTTT	CASSPQGLNQPQHF
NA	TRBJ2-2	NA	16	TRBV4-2	TGTGCCAGCAGCCAAGTGAGCGCCAGGGGAACCGGGGAGCTGTTTTTT	CASSQVSARGTGELFF
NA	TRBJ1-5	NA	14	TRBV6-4	TGTGCCAGCAGTGACGGGCAGAGCAATCAGCCCCAGCATTTT	CASSDGQSNQPQHF
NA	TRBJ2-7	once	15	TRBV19	TGTGCCAGTAGTGGAGGGGTTTGGGAAACCTACGAGCAGTACTTC	CASSGGVWETYEQYF
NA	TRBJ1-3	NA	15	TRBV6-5	TGTGCCAGCAGTCGCGACAGAATCTCTGGAAACACCATATATTTT	CASSRDRISGNTIYF
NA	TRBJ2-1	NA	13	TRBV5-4	TGTGCCAGCAGCTCTGGACTAATCAATGAGCAGTTCTTC	CASSSGLINEQFF
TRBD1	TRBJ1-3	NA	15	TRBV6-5	TGTGCCAGCAGTTACGGGACAGGGTACGGAAACACCATATATTTT	CASSYGTGYGNTIYF
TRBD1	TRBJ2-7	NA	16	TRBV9	TGTGCCAGCAGCGTGTCGGGACAGGGGCCCTACTACGAGCAGTACTTC	CASSVSGQGPYYEQYF
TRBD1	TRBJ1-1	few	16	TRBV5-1	TGCGCCAGCAGCTTGCCACAGGGGCGCGTCAGGACTGAAGCTTTCTTT	CASSLPQGRVRTEAFF
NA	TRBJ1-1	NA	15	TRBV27	TGTGCCAGCAGTTTATCACGAGGGATCGGGACTGAAGCTTTCTTT	CASSLSRGIGTEAFF
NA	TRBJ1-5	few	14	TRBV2	TGTGCCAGCAGTGTTAGGCGAGAGGGTCAGCCCCAGCATTTT	CASSVRREGQPQHF
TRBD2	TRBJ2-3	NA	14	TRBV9	TGTGCCAGCAGTTTAGCGGGACGGACAGATACGCAGTATTTT	CASSLAGRTDTQYF
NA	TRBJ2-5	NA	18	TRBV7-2	TGTGCCAGCAGCTTAGGAGTACCGAGGCTAGCCCTCAGAGAGACCCAGTACTTC	CASSLGVPRLALRETQYF